These T cell receptor beta chains were read from a single sample in a study of blood T cell repertoires in COVID-19. TCRdb keeps only in-frame clones here, not all; method: immunoSEQ multiplex PCR. Of about 43,000 clones in the sample, 87% were seen once. Sequenced input: peripheral blood. Source of these receptors: a man aged 55 to 70 with active COVID-19. The CDR3 runs from the conserved cysteine through the conserved F or W. The order of the fields is CDR3 length, V gene, D gene, J gene, clone size, CDR3 protein, CDR3 DNA. A D gene is named only where the DNA matches it firmly. Size is omitted from some rows. Given values are once, few, many or a class for expanded clones.

length: 14; V: TRBV7-2; D: .; J: TRBJ1-1; size: few; CDR3: CASSFQDRNTEAFF; DNA: TGTGCCAGCAGCTTCCAGGACAGGAACACTGAAGCTTTCTTT
length: 14; V: TRBV5-4; D: TRBD1; J: TRBJ1-6; size: .; CDR3: CASSRQGNNSPLHF; DNA: TGTGCCAGCAGCCGACAGGGGAATAATTCACCCCTCCACTTT
length: 16; V: TRBV28; D: TRBD1; J: TRBJ2-7; size: few; CDR3: CASSSPQGQASYEQYF; DNA: TGTGCCAGCAGTTCTCCCCAGGGACAGGCCAGCTACGAGCAGTACTTC
length: 13; V: TRBV19; D: TRBD1; J: TRBJ1-2; size: .; CDR3: CASSAQGYYGYTF; DNA: TGTGCCAGTAGTGCACAGGGGTACTATGGCTACACCTTC
length: 13; V: TRBV28; D: .; J: TRBJ1-4; size: .; CDR3: CASRDSRNEKLFF; DNA: TGTGCCAGCAGGGACAGCCGAAATGAAAAACTGTTTTTT
length: 17; V: TRBV7-8; D: .; J: TRBJ1-1; size: .; CDR3: CASTPSSGEMRGTEAFF; DNA: TGTGCCAGCACCCCGAGCTCGGGGGAAATGCGAGGCACTGAAGCTTTCTTT
length: 15; V: TRBV27; D: TRBD1; J: TRBJ2-1; size: once; CDR3: CASSLTGTGGNEQFF; DNA: TGTGCCAGCAGCCTAACCGGGACAGGGGGTAATGAGCAGTTCTTC
length: 20; V: TRBV28; D: TRBD2; J: TRBJ2-7; size: .; CDR3: CASSLRESRTSFFLGYEQYF; DNA: TGTGCCAGCAGTTTAAGGGAAAGCCGGACTAGTTTTTTCTTGGGTTACGAGCAGTACTTC
length: 16; V: TRBV5-1; D: .; J: TRBJ1-6; size: .; CDR3: CASSLGGGNWNSPLHF; DNA: TGCGCCAGCAGCTTGGGTGGGGGGAATTGGAATTCACCCCTCCACTTT
length: 13; V: TRBV27; D: .; J: TRBJ2-7; size: .; CDR3: CARELAAVYEQYF; DNA: TGTGCCAGGGAGTTAGCGGCAGTGTACGAGCAGTACTTC
length: 15; V: TRBV7-3; D: TRBD2; J: TRBJ2-1; size: .; CDR3: CASSVSGGGRYEQFF; DNA: TGTGCCAGCAGCGTAAGCGGGGGGGGTCGGTATGAGCAGTTCTTC
length: 14; V: TRBV29-1; D: .; J: TRBJ1-5; size: .; CDR3: CSVVAGDSNQPQHF; DNA: TGCAGCGTTGTGGCAGGGGATAGCAATCAGCCCCAGCATTTT
length: 13; V: TRBV30; D: .; J: TRBJ1-5; size: .; CDR3: CAWGGKSNQPQHF; DNA: TGTGCCTGGGGGGGCAAAAGCAATCAGCCCCAGCATTTT
length: 14; V: TRBV5-1; D: TRBD1; J: TRBJ1-4; size: .; CDR3: CASSSRQGGEKLFF; DNA: TGCGCCAGCAGCTCGCGACAGGGAGGTGAAAAACTGTTTTTT
length: 14; V: TRBV7-2; D: .; J: TRBJ1-4; size: .; CDR3: CASSLVGGNEKLFF; DNA: TGTGCCAGCAGCTTAGTGGGGGGTAACGAAAAACTGTTTTTT
length: 14; V: TRBV5-4; D: .; J: TRBJ2-7; size: .; CDR3: CASSLDRSSYEQYF; DNA: TGTGCCAGCAGCTTGGACAGGAGCTCCTACGAGCAGTACTTC
length: 15; V: TRBV28; D: TRBD2; J: TRBJ2-2; size: .; CDR3: CASSPPGLASGELFF; DNA: TGTGCCAGCAGTCCGCCGGGACTAGCTTCCGGGGAGCTGTTTTTT
length: 15; V: TRBV10-3; D: TRBD1; J: TRBJ1-5; size: .; CDR3: CAISEWQGGNQPQHF; DNA: TGTGCCATCAGTGAGTGGCAGGGGGGAAATCAGCCCCAGCATTTT
length: 15; V: TRBV6-6; D: TRBD1; J: TRBJ2-7; size: .; CDR3: CASNPSTGGSYEQYF; DNA: TGTGCCAGCAACCCCTCGACAGGGGGTTCCTACGAGCAGTACTTC
length: 12; V: TRBV5-4; D: .; J: TRBJ2-4; size: .; CDR3: CASSLEGLDQYF; DNA: TGTGCCAGCAGCTTAGAGGGCTTGGATCAGTACTTC
length: 11; V: TRBV29-1; D: .; J: TRBJ2-5; size: .; CDR3: CRVWAGETQYF; DNA: TGCAGGGTGTGGGCTGGTGAGACCCAGTACTTC
length: 12; V: TRBV27; D: .; J: TRBJ2-3; size: .; CDR3: CASSRGLGTQYF; DNA: TGTGCCAGCAGTAGAGGATTAGGTACGCAGTATTTT
length: 17; V: TRBV5-6; D: .; J: TRBJ1-1; size: .; CDR3: CASSSYREMLPNTEAFF; DNA: TGTGCCAGCAGCTCCTACAGGGAAATGTTGCCGAACACTGAAGCTTTCTTT
length: 15; V: TRBV5-1; D: .; J: TRBJ2-7; size: .; CDR3: CASSLAWGRTYEQYF; DNA: TGCGCCAGCAGCTTGGCCTGGGGGAGGACCTACGAGCAGTACTTC
length: 16; V: TRBV5-4; D: .; J: TRBJ2-7; size: .; CDR3: CASASRREVSSYEQYF; DNA: TGTGCCAGCGCTTCAAGGAGGGAGGTCAGCTCCTACGAGCAGTACTTC
length: 16; V: TRBV14; D: .; J: TRBJ2-4; size: .; CDR3: CASSQRSRGGGNIQYF; DNA: TGTGCCAGCAGCCAACGCTCTAGGGGGGGCGGGAACATTCAGTACTTC
length: 13; V: TRBV6-5; D: .; J: TRBJ1-1; size: .; CDR3: CASSRTGTSSAFF; DNA: TGTGCCAGCAGTCGTACAGGGACGTCTTCCGCTTTCTTT
length: 15; V: TRBV5-6; D: TRBD2; J: TRBJ2-5; size: .; CDR3: CASSLSASGSETQYF; DNA: TGTGCCAGCAGCTTGTCAGCTAGCGGGAGCGAGACCCAGTACTTC
length: 14; V: TRBV29-1; D: .; J: TRBJ1-3; size: many; CDR3: CSVQPQGGGNTIYF; DNA: TGCAGCGTTCAACCACAGGGTGGTGGAAACACCATATATTTT
length: 16; V: TRBV9; D: TRBD2; J: TRBJ2-7; size: .; CDR3: CASSVGGTSRPYEQYF; DNA: TGTGCCAGCAGCGTAGGGGGGACTAGTAGGCCCTACGAGCAGTACTTC
length: 17; V: TRBV5-6; D: TRBD2; J: TRBJ2-7; size: .; CDR3: CASSLARAGGMKYEQYF; DNA: TGTGCCAGCAGCTTGGCTCGGGCGGGAGGGATGAAATACGAGCAGTACTTC
length: 15; V: TRBV27; D: .; J: TRBJ2-7; size: .; CDR3: CASSSPSQKGVEQYF; DNA: TGTGCCAGCAGTTCCCCTTCTCAAAAGGGGGTCGAGCAGTACTTC
length: 15; V: TRBV6-5; D: TRBD1; J: TRBJ2-5; size: .; CDR3: CASSLPGTGVETQYF; DNA: TGTGCCAGCAGCCTACCCGGGACAGGGGTCGAGACCCAGTACTTC
length: 13; V: TRBV30; D: .; J: TRBJ1-2; size: .; CDR3: CAWSERQDSGYTF; DNA: TGTGCCTGGAGTGAAAGACAGGACTCTGGCTACACCTTC
length: 18; V: TRBV7-9; D: TRBD1; J: TRBJ2-1; size: .; CDR3: CASSLVLREWTGGNEQFF; DNA: TGTGCCAGCAGCTTAGTGCTCCGGGAGTGGACAGGGGGCAATGAGCAGTTCTTC
length: 17; V: TRBV11-2; D: TRBD2; J: TRBJ2-1; size: .; CDR3: CASSPWTSGPTYNEQFF; DNA: TGTGCCAGCAGCCCCTGGACTAGCGGCCCTACCTACAATGAGCAGTTCTTC
length: 14; V: TRBV6-2/TRBV6-3; D: TRBD1; J: TRBJ1-1; size: .; CDR3: CASSIAGGFTEAFF; DNA: TGTGCCAGCAGTATTGCAGGGGGCTTCACTGAAGCTTTCTTT
length: 13; V: TRBV7-9; D: .; J: TRBJ1-2; size: .; CDR3: CASRKDSNYGYTF; DNA: TGTGCCAGCAGAAAGGACAGCAACTATGGCTACACCTTC
length: 14; V: TRBV6-5; D: TRBD2; J: TRBJ2-7; size: once; CDR3: CASRPAGDSYEQYF; DNA: TGTGCCAGCAGGCCGGCGGGGGACTCCTACGAGCAGTACTTC
length: 17; V: TRBV7-6; D: TRBD1; J: TRBJ1-3; size: .; CDR3: CASSSLSTGGYGNTIYF; DNA: TGTGCCAGCAGCTCCCTGTCGACAGGGGGTTATGGAAACACCATATATTTT
length: 16; V: TRBV7-2; D: TRBD2; J: TRBJ2-3; size: .; CDR3: CASSQEAGGLTDTQYF; DNA: TGTGCCAGCAGCCAAGAAGCGGGGGGGCTTACAGATACGCAGTATTTT
length: 16; V: TRBV28; D: .; J: TRBJ2-3; size: .; CDR3: CASNNRGGRVGDTQYF; DNA: TGTGCCAGCAACAATCGTGGGGGCAGGGTTGGAGATACGCAGTATTTT
length: 14; V: TRBV27; D: .; J: TRBJ1-6; size: .; CDR3: CASSFGQGNSPLHF; DNA: TGTGCCAGCAGTTTCGGTCAGGGAAATTCACCCCTCCACTTT
length: 15; V: TRBV6-2/TRBV6-3; D: .; J: TRBJ2-2; size: .; CDR3: CASSPTRQYLGELFF; DNA: TGTGCCAGCAGCCCGACCCGACAGTACCTCGGGGAGCTGTTTTTT
length: 13; V: TRBV6-5; D: .; J: TRBJ1-5; size: .; CDR3: CASRGHLNQPQHF; DNA: TGTGCCAGCAGGGGACACCTCAATCAGCCCCAGCATTTT
length: 15; V: TRBV7-8; D: .; J: TRBJ2-5; size: .; CDR3: CASSFRRLVQETQYF; DNA: TGTGCCAGCAGCTTCCGGCGGCTGGTCCAAGAGACCCAGTACTTC